This T cell receptor (beta chain) was profiled in a study of cytomegalovirus exposure and HLA in healthy donors. Whole-study results and caveats: Previous analysis showed most TCR beta V segments were productive about 87% or about 30% of the time. As confirmed in vitro, a few CMV-associated chains were specific for CMV antigens. Reported performance of the classifier showed diagnosis of cytomegalovirus status with high specificity and sensitivity.

Regarding this clone: Antigen unknown.

PCR employed 60 Vbeta and 13 Jbeta primers. In the study's own analysis: Later reanalysis found approximately 76 million unique TCR beta chains, some 10 million of them shared. The table came from immunoSEQ multiplex PCR; TCRdb's copy has only in-frame clones and leaves some out. V and J calls and clone size follow that table, whereas D and trimming were derived from the DNA. The sample carries about 220,000 clones, roughly 79% recorded once. This CDR3 has 15 residues. Germline CDR1 reads MNHEY; CDR2 reads SMNVEV (reference sequence). J gave up 3 bases and V 6 bases, and 8 bases lay outside the gene matches.

Sequencing was carried out using PBMCs. This chain joins TRBV27 and TRBJ2-7, with 10 positions matching TRBD2. The receptor was derived from a male donor in good health and CMV-seronegative. The DNA of the CDR3 is TGTGCCAGCAGGACCCCTAGCGGGAGAGTCTACGAGCAGTACTTC. Amino acid sequence: CASRTPSGRVYEQYF.